Each of the 9 T cell receptor beta chains below was sequenced from the same sample in a study of blood T cell repertoires in COVID-19. Using immunoSEQ multiplex PCR, the repertoire was profiled, and TCRdb retains in-frame clones only, with some absent. Here the sample spans about 250,000 clones, roughly four fifths being singletons. The sequencing sample was made of peripheral blood. The receptors originated from a man aged 80 or over with acute or convalescent COVID-19.

The rearrangement joins TRBV28 to TRBJ1-2; D gene unclear. Germline loops: CDR1 MDHEN, CDR2 SYDVKM. Trimming stripped 5 bases from V and 8 bases from J, with 15 bases between. CDR3 length: 13 amino acids. CDR3 in DNA: TGTGCCAGCAGTGGGCCGAGAGGGAGGGGCTACACCTTC. Amino acids: CASSGPRGRGYTF.

The chain recombines TRBV5-1 with TRBJ2-3; 8 bases fit TRBD2. The ends lost 5 bases at V and 1 base at J; junction bases unmatched: 12. The CDR3 covers 17 residues. Germline-derived CDR1 and CDR2 are SGHRS and YFSETQ. CDR3 bases: TGCGCCAGCAGGGAAGGTCTAGCGGGCATGGGCACAGATACGCAGTATTTT. Its protein is CASREGLAGMGTDTQYF.

V and J are TRBV12-3 or TRBV12-4 and TRBJ1-2, with 7 bases that match TRBD1. The CDR3 has 13 residues. J was trimmed by 8 bases and V by 5 bases; bases with no gene match: 8. Here the CDR3 reads CASSLDRERGYTF. CDR3 bases: TGTGCCAGCAGTCTTGACAGGGAGAGGGGCTACACCTTC.

V is TRBV19 and J is TRBJ2-7; perhaps TRBD2 as D (7 bases). CDR3 length: 14 residues. Trimming took off 7 bases at V and 2 bases at J, with 15 bases between the two ends. CDR1 is LNHDA, CDR2 SQIVND, per germline (reference sequence). CDR3: CASKTEGGAYEQYF. CDR3 sequence (DNA): TGTGCCAGTAAAACCGAAGGGGGGGCCTACGAGCAGTACTTC. The whole variable domain, filled in from reference TRBV19 and TRBJ2-7, reads DGGITQSPKYLFRKEGQNVTLSCEQNLNHDAMYWYRQDPGQGLRLIYYSQIVNDFQKGDIAEGYSVSREKKESFPLTVTSAQKNPTAFYLCASKTEGGAYEQYFGPGTRLTVT.

This clone has just a few counts. Here the CDR3 reads CASSFRGQGTGELFF. The CDR3 DNA follows: TGTGCCAGCAGCTTCAGGGGACAGGGCACCGGGGAGCTGTTTTTT. The chain uses TRBV5-4 and TRBJ2-2, with 9 bases fitting TRBD1. Germline trimming cut 2 bases from V and 4 bases from J; bases unmatched to any gene: 3. Germline CDR1 SGHNT, CDR2 YYREEE (reference sequence). CDR3 length equals 15 residues.

The genes are TRBV3-1 (or the pseudogene TRBV3-2) and TRBJ1-2; D gene unclear. Germline CDR1 LGHDT, CDR2 YNNKEL (reference sequence). There are 15 residues in the CDR3. V was pared by 3 bases and J by 5 bases, with 16 bases between. The CDR3 loop is CASSHPVWSSYGYTF. DNA for the CDR3: TGTGCCAGCAGCCACCCGGTATGGTCGTCTTATGGCTACACCTTC.

This chain connects TRBV28 to TRBJ2-7; 9 positions agree with TRBD1. Germline assignment: CDR1 MDHEN and CDR2 SYDVKM. This CDR3 is 19 amino acids long. V lost 6 bases to trimming and J lost 0 bases; unmatched junction nucleotides: 18. The CDR3 reads CASSSQPRDRGGPSYEQYF. The CDR3 nucleotides read TGTGCCAGCAGCTCTCAACCCCGCGACAGGGGGGGACCCTCCTACGAGCAGTACTTC.

This chain connects TRBV7-6 to TRBJ2-5; TRBD2 might be the D (5 bases). Germline-derived CDR1 and CDR2 are SGHVS and FNYEAQ. Trimming cost V 5 bases and J 7 bases, with 14 bases left between them. This CDR3 region has 13 residues. Written as DNA, the CDR3 is TGTGCCAGCAGCCCCAATACGCGGGCGACCCAGTACTTC. Residues: CASSPNTRATQYF.

The chain links TRBV14 to TRBJ2-3; 11 bases are shared with TRBD2. This CDR3 comprises 18 residues. Germline-derived CDR1 and CDR2 are SGHDN and FVKESK. The V and J ends lost 4 bases and 4 bases, in that order; junction bases with no gene match: 13. The chain's CDR3 is CASSRTLSGGAFADTQYF. In nucleotides, the CDR3 is TGTGCCAGCAGCCGGACCCTTAGCGGGGGGGCCTTCGCAGATACGCAGTATTTT.